Below, one TCR beta chain is given with its context. Original data processing: For nucleated cells, counts were estimated from reference gene primer amplification. Here immunoSEQ multiplex PCR was the method, and the copy in TCRdb shows in-frame clones only, minus some. That table furnishes V, J and clone size, whereas the DNA furnished D and trimming. The sample lists about 50,000 clones; about 90% were seen once. These data are taken from a study of blood T cell repertoires in COVID-19. The overall study: Material from acute and convalescent COVID-19 was sourced from the United States, Italy and Spain. PBMCs, B-cell-depleted T cells, or T cells provided the cDNA or gDNA that made up the material.

V lost 4 bases, J lost 1 base, and 6 bases stayed unmatched. CDR1 and CDR2 from the germline V gene are SGDLS and YYNGEE. The length of the CDR3 is 16 residues. This sequence originates from a human donor in a cohort sampled during active COVID-19. The specimen was peripheral blood. The chain combines TRBV9 with TRBJ2-2; TRBD2 matches at 8 bases. The CDR3 is CASSSRTSWNTGELFF. CDR3 DNA sequence: TGTGCCAGCAGCTCCCGGACTAGCTGGAACACCGGGGAGCTGTTTTTT.